This T cell receptor beta chain originates from a study of tumor-infiltrating lymphocytes in primary liver carcinoma (dated by TCRdb to about 2017). For context, the study as a whole: Surgical resection was performed in China between November 2015 and early 2016 on about five patients with histopathologically diagnosed primary liver carcinoma. Of the five patients, three men and two women aged 30 to 69 years, four had hepatocellular carcinoma and one had combined HCC and intrahepatic cholangiocarcinoma. The tumors of the five patients were staged as T1-T3 N0M0, with maximum diameters ranging from roughly 4 to 11 cm. Roughly 3.5 to 7.13 million productive TCRbeta reads were obtained per sample, and no significant difference in read depth was found between tissue types. For each liver tumor, the study sampled five regions along with adjacent normal tissue and blood, and applied TCRbeta repertoire sequencing, expression microarrays and whole-exome sequencing. A total of some 35 specimens from 5 patients underwent TCRbeta repertoire sequencing, comprising 25 tumor regions, 5 adjacent noncancerous liver tissues and 5 peripheral blood samples. Reproducibility between technical replicate repertoires was high, with correlation coefficients above 0.95 and mean shared-clone rates roughly 0.87. Overall results and qualifications from the work: Because sequencing covered only the TCR beta chain and unpaired alpha chains were not captured, true repertoire diversity is likely underestimated. Comparison of CD4+ and CD8+ T cell repertoires was precluded by the use of bulk unsorted samples. With just four to six patients in the study, the authors point out that the findings should be validated in a larger study. Repertoire overlap was higher between tumor regions (mean about 35%) than tumor-adjacent (approximately 17%) or tumor-blood (14%) pairs, consistent with antigen-driven expansion. A significantly larger repertoire fraction was made up by the top 250 clones in tumors than in blood (p = 0.039).

The CDR3, cysteine through phenylalanine, is 14 amino acids long. The entry retains the CDR3 DNA only, 42 bases that are in frame from base 1. The germline V gene yields MNHEY for CDR1 and SVGEGT for CDR2. TCRbeta-specific cDNA was reverse-transcribed from 500 ng total RNA using a constant-region primer and ProtoScript II reverse transcriptase. Construction of the TCRbeta libraries relied on three nested rounds of multiplex PCR, following a slightly modified ARM-PCR procedure. Each of the first two PCR rounds ran for around 10 cycles using multiplex TRBV1-TRBV30 forward primers together with a Cbeta reverse primer. Sample barcodes and Illumina adapters were added in a final 25-cycle PCR with Deep VentR polymerase. Amplicons of 200-500 bp were gel-purified with a QIAquick gel extraction kit before sequencing. The TCRbeta amplicons were sequenced with 250-bp paired-end reads on an Illumina HiSeq 2500. On the study's bioinformatics: Reads were quality-trimmed with Trimmomatic v0.33, and paired reads were merged with FLASH v1.2.11 to recover full CDR3 sequences. V, D and J germline segments were assigned to the rearranged TCRbeta sequences using MiGEC v1.2.1b. Clonotype statistics and Shannon-Wiener diversity indices were calculated with VDJtools v1.0.0. To cut down on sampling bias, every analysis after diversity analysis relied on just the 250 most abundant clonotypes from each sample. TCRdb reprocessed the public reads (quality trimming at Q25 with fastp, clone calling with MiXCR) and kept in-frame beta chains. Entries that share a CDR3 protein sequence are merged under the most common genes and DNA. The V and J calls shown here were made by TCRdb, not taken from the authors' results. For this sample the table gives approximately 340,000 distinct CDR3 sequences, of which roughly two thirds were detected only once. Roughly 6% of the sample lies in the top ten.

Blood RNA was extracted from unsorted whole blood using TRIzol reagent, and germline DNA was obtained with the DNeasy Blood & Tissue kit. At the time of sampling, the patients were treatment-naive and had chronic HBV infection. Before surgery, 4 to 5 milliliters of peripheral blood were collected into K2EDTA tubes. In the case of this clonotype: Its antigen has not been determined. A read error is possible here, since a much larger clone lies one base away.

The receptor chain draws on TRBV6-2 or TRBV6-3 and TRBJ1-5, with a tentative D gene TRBD1 over 6 matching bases. The sequence was collected from a man aged 40-49 years with primary liver carcinoma and hepatitis B virus infection. Sequencing was carried out using peripheral blood. Read as DNA, the sequence is TGTGCCAGCAGACAGGGTCTCAGCAATCAGCCCCATCATTTT. Its protein product is CASRQGLSNQPHHF.